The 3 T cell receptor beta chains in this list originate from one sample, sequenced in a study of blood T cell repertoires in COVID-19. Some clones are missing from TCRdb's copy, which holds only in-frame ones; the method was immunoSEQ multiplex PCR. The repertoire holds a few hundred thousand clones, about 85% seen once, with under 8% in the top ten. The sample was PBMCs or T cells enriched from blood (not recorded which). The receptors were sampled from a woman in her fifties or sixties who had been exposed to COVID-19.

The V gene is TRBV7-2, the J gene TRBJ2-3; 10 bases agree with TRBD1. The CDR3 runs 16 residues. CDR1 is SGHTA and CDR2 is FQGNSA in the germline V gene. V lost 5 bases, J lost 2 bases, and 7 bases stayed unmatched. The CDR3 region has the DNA TGTGCCAGCAGCCAACTGGGACAGGGGTACACAGATACGCAGTATTTT. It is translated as CASSQLGQGYTDTQYF.

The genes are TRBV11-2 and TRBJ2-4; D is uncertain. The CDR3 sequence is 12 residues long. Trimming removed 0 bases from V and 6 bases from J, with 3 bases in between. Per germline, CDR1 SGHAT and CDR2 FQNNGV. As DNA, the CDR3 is TGTGCCAGCAGCTTAGAGAGAAACATTCAGTACTTC. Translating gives CASSLERNIQYF.

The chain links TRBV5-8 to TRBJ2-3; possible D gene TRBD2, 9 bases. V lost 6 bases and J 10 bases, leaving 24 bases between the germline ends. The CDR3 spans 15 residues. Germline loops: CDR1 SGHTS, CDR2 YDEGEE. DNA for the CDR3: TGTGCCAGCATCCTAGCGGGACAGGTCCTCAGTCCGCAGTATTTT. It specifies CASILAGQVLSPQYF.